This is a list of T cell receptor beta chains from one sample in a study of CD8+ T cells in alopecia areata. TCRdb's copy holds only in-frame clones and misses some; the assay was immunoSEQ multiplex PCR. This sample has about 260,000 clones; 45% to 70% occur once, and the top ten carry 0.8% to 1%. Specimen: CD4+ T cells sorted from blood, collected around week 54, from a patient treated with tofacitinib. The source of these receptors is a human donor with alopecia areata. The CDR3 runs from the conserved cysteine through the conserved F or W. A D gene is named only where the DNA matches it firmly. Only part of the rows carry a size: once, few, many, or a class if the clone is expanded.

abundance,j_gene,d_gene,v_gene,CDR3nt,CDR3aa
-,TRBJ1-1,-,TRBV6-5,TGTGCCAGCATCCTGCCGGGACACACTGAAGCTTTCTTT,CASILPGHTEAFF
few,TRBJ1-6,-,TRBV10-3,TGTGCCATCAGGTGGAGCGGTTCCTATAATTCACCCCTCCACTTT,CAIRWSGSYNSPLHF
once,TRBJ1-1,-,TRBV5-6,TGTGCCAGCAGCCTAGAGGACACTGAAGCTTTCTTT,CASSLEDTEAFF
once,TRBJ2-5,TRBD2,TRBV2,TGTGCCAGCAGCCAAGAGGCGGGGGGCGCGACCCAGTACTTC,CASSQEAGGATQYF
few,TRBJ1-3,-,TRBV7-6,TGTGCCAGCAGCATAGGACAGGGAAACACCATATATTTT,CASSIGQGNTIYF
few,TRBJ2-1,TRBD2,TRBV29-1,TGCAGCGTTGGAGGCGGGGGGGCATATGAGCAGTTCTTC,CSVGGGGAYEQFF
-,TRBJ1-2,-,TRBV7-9,TGTGCCAGCAGCTTACCGGGGCTTGGCTATGGCTACACCTTC,CASSLPGLGYGYTF
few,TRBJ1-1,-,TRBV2,TGTGCCAGCAGATTTACTGAAGCTTTCTTT,CASRFTEAFF
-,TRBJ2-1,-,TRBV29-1,TGCAGCGTTATCTCCCCCTGGGGGAATGAGCAGTTCTTC,CSVISPWGNEQFF
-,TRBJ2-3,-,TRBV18,TGTGCCAGCTCACGACAGTTCTCTAGCACAGATACGCAGTATTTT,CASSRQFSSTDTQYF
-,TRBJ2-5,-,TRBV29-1,TGCAGCGTTGACTGGCAGCAAGAGACCCAGTACTTC,CSVDWQQETQYF
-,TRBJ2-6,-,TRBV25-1,TGTGCCAGCATTGGGTGGAGCTCTGGGGCCAACGTCCTGACTTTC,CASIGWSSGANVLTF